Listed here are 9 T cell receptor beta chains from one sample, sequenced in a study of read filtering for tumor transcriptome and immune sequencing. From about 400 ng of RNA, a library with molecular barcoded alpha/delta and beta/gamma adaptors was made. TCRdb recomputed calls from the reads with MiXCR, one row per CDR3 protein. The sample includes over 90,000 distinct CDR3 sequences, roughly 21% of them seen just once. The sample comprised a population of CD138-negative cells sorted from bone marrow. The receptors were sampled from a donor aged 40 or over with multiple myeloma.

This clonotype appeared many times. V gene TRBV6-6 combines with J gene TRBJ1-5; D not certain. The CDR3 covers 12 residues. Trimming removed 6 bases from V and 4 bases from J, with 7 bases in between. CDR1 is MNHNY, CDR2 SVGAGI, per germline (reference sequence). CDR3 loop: CASSLHNQPQHF. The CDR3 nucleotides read TGTGCCAGCAGCCTACATAATCAGCCCCAGCATTTT.

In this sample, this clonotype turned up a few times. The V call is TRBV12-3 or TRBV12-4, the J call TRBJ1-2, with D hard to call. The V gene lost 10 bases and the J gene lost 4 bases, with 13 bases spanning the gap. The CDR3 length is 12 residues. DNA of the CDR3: TGTGCCATCTTAGGGCCATCCTATGGCTACACCTTC. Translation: CAILGPSYGYTF.

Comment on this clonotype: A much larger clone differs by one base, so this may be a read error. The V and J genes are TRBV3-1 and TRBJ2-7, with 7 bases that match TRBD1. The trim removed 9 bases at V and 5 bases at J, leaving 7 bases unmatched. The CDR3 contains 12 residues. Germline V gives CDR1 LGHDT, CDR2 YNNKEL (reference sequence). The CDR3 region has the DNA TGTGCCAGTGGGACAGAGCTCAACGAGCAGTACTTC. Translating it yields CASGTELNEQYF.

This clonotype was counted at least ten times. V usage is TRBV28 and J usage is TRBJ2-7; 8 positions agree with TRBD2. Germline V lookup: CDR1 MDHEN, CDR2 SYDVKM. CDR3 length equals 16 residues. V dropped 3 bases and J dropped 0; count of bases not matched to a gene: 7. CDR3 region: CASSFVFGTSSYEQYF. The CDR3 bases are TGTGCCAGCAGTTTTGTTTTCGGGACTAGCTCCTACGAGCAGTACTTC.

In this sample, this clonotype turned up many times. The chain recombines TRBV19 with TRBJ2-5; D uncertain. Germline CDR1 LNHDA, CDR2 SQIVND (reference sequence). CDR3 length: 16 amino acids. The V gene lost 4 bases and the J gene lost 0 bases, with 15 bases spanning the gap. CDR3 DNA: TGTGCCAGTAGTACCGTTCTCGGGCGGCACCAAGAGACCCAGTACTTC. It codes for CASSTVLGRHQETQYF.

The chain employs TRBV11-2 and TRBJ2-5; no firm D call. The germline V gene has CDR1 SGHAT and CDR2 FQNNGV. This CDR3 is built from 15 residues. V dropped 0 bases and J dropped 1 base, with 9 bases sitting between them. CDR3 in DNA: TGTGCCAGCAGCTTAGAATATTGGGGCCAAGAGACCCAGTACTTC. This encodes CASSLEYWGQETQYF.

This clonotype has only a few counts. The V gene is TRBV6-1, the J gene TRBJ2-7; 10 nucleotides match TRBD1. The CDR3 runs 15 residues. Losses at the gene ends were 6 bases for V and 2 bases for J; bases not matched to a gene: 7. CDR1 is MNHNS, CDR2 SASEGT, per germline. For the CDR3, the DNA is TGTGCCAGCAGGACCGTGGGGACAGGGGCCTACGAGCAGTACTTC. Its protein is CASRTVGTGAYEQYF.

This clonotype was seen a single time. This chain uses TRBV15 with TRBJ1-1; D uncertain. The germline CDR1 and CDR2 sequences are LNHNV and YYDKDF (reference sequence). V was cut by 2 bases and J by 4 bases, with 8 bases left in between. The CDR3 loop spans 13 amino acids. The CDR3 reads CATSRNGSTEAFF. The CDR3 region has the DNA TGTGCCACCAGCAGAAATGGAAGCACTGAAGCTTTCTTT.

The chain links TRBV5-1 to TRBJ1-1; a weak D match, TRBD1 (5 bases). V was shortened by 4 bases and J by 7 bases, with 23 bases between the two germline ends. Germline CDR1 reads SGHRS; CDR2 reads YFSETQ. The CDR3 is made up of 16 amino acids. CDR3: CASSLLAGSKVGEAFF. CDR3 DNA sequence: TGCGCCAGCAGCCTCCTGGCAGGGAGTAAGGTCGGTGAAGCTTTCTTT.